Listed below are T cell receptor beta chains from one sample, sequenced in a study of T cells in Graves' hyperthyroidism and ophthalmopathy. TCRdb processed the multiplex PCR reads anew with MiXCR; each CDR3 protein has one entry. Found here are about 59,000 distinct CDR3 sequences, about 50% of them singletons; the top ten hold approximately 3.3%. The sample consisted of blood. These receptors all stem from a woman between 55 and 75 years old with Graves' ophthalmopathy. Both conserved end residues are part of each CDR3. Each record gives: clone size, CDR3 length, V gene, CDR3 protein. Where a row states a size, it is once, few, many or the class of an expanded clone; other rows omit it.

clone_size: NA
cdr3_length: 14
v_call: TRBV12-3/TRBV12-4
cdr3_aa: CASSLQETANTQYF

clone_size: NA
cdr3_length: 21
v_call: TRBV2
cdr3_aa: CASSKVEEQYFGPGINEKLFF

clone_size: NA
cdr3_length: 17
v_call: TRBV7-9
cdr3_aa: CASSLVGSGTANYGYTF

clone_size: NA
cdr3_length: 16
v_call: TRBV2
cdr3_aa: CAGSGIGGNVANVLTF

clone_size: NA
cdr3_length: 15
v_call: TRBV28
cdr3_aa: CASSFLAGSLYEQYF

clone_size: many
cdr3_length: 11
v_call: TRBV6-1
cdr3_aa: CASSEQGKAFF

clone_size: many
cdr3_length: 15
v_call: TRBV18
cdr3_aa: CASSPRQTGGETQYF

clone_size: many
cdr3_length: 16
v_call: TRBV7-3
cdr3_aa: CASSLGPGDFAAEAFF

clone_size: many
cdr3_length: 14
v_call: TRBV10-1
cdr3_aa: CASSAQAHQETQYF

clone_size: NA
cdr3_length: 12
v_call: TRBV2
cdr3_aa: CASVEGNQPQHF

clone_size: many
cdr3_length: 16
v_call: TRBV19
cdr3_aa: CASSITPSGSGNTIYF

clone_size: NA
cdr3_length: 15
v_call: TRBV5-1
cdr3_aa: CASSFGGTGADTQYF

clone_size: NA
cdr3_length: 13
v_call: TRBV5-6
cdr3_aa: CASSSQGLETQHF

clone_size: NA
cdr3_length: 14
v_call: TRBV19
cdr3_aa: CASREAGITDTQYF

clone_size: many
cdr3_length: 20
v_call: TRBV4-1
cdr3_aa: CASSPEKVPVRGDGTDTQYF

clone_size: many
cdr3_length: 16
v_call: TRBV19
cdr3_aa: CASSAFSGGDTDTQYF

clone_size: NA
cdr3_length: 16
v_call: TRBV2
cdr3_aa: CASSELGPRGGYEQYF

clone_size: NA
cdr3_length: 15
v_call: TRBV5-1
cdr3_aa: CASILEGGWYNERFF

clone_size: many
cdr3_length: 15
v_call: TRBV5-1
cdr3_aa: CASSKTGKGTDTQYF

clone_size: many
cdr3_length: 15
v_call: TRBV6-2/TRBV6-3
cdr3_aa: CASSPQRGDRQPLHF

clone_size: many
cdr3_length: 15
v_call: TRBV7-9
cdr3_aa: CASSLAGTGSYEQYF

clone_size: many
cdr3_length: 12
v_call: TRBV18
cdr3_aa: CASSRVGGEQYF

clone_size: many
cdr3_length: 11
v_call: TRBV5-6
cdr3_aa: CASSWGVAQYF

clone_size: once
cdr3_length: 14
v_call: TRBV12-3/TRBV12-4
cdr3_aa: CASMRLANTGERLF

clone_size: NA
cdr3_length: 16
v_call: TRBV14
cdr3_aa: CASSQNLGQGANVLTF

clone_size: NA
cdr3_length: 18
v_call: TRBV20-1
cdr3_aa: CSARERGGSGRSTYEQYF

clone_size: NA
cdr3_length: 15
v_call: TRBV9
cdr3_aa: CASSRSGHSYNEQYF

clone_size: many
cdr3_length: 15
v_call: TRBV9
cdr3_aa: CASSPGAPLSYEQYF

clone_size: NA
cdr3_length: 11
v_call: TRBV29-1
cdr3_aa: CSVAQGYGYTF

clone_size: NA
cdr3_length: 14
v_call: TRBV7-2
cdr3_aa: CVSSLVGGNYGYTF

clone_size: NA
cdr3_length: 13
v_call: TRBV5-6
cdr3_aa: CASSLVRAETQYF

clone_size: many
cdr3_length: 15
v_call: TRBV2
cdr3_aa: CASTARRTGREKLFF

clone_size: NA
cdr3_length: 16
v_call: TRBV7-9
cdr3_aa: CASSPFTGMAGETQYF

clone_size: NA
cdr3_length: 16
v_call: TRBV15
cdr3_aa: CATSRDRGQGREKLFF

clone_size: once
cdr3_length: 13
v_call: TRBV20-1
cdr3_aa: CSAQRLAGNEQFF

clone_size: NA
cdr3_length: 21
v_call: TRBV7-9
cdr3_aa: CASSWTGGGSSVGTTNEKLFF

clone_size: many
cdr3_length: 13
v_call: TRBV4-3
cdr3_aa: CASSQVAGTEAFF

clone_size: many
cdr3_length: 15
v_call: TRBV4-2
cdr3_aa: CASSQDRSRGNTIYF

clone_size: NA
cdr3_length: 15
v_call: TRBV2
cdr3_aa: CASSERGGPRGEQFF

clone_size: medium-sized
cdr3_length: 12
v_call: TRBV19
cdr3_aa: CASSMYGNEQYF

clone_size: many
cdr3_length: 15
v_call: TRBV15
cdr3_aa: CATSTGLGWGAEAFF

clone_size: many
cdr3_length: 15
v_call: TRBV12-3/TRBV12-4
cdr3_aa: CASRFGTGVGSPLHF

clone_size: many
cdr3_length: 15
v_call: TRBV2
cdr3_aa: CASSEAPTGLVGYTF

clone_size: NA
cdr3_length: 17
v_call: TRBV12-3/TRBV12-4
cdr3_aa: CASSSGANTGEGETQYF

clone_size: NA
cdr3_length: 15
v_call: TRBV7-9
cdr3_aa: CASCRTSWEAETQYF

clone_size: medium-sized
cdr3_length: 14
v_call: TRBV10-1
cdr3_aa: CASSETSSGNTIYF

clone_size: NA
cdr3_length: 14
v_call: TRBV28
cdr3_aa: CASKEGRLGGELFF

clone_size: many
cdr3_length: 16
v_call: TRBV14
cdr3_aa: CASSQLRGGVLETQYF

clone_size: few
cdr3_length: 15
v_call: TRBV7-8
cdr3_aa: CASSLVQGKWSPLHF

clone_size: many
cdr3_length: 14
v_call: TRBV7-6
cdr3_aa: CASSPPGGGETQYF

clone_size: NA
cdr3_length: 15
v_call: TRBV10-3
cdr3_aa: CAISESWGTRNTIYF

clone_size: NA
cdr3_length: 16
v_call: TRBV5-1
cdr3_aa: CASWDSGRASYNEQFF

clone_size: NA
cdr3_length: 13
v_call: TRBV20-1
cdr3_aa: CSARGVGTDTQYF

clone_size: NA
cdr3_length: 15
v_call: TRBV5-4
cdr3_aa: CSSSLDGRAAYEQYF